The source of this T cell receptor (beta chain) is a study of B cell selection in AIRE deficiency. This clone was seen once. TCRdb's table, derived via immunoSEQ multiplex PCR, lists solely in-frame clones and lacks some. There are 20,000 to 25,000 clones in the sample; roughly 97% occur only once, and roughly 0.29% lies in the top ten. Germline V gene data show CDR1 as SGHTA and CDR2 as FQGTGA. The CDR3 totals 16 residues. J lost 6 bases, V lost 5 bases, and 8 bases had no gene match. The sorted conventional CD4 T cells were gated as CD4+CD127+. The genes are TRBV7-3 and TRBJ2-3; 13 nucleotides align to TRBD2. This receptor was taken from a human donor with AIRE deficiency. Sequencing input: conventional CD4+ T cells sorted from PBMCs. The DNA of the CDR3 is TGTGCCAGCAGCACGGGACTAGCGGGGATGAGGGATACGCAGTATTTT. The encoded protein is CASSTGLAGMRDTQYF.